This T cell receptor beta chain was found in a study of blood T cell repertoires in COVID-19. Libraries were prepared by immunoSEQ multiplex PCR; TCRdb keeps only in-frame clonotypes and omits some of them. The table includes about 15,000 clones, 88% detected once. The CDR3 spans 12 residues. Germline-derived CDR1 and CDR2 are SGHNT and YENEEA. With V trimmed by 4 bases and J by 10 bases, 2 bases remained unmatched. The TCR sequence derives from a human donor in a cohort sampled during active COVID-19. The chain carries TRBV11-3 and TRBJ2-5, with TRBD1 matching 11 bases. Sequenced input: peripheral blood. The CDR3 DNA sequence: TGTGCCAGCAGCTCGGGACAGGGGGACCAGTACTTC. This codes for CASSSGQGDQYF.